This note documents a single T cell receptor (beta chain) sequence. The germline gene is not matched at one end of the junction; a read error may be the cause. The record originates from a study of tumor and adjacent non-tumor tissue in lung cancer. In the study overall: Patients comprised over 9 adenocarcinoma, a couple of squamous cell carcinoma and 1 small cell lung cancer. About 4.17 million productive TCRbeta reads were obtained per sample on average.

Per germline, CDR1 KGHSH and CDR2 LQKENI. The CDR3 sequence is 15 residues long. Three rounds of nested PCR, following a modified ARM-PCR protocol, produced the TCRbeta library. TCRdb re-called the multiplex PCR reads through MiXCR, storing one row per CDR3 protein. The data show approximately 140,000 distinct CDR3 sequences, with around two thirds seen just once and roughly 18% held by the top ten. No cell sorting was done before RNA was extracted from the tissue. Donors were chemotherapy-naive, newly diagnosed lung cancer surgical patients in China, August–late 2014. The sequenced sample consisted of lung tumor tissue. The sequence was collected from a man aged 55 to 70 with small cell lung cancer. The gene calls are TRBV18 and TRBJ1-2; D unclear. The CDR3 region is CTSSTNVQPLYGYTF. The CDR3 bases are TGTACCAGCTCAACAAATGTACAACCTCTCTATGGCTACACCTTC.